These 28 T cell receptor beta chains were sequenced from one sample in a study of T-cell reconstitution after alpha-beta-depleted transplantation in children. Unique molecular identifiers were incorporated during preparation of the TCRbeta library. One entry per CDR3 protein results from TCRdb running MiXCR on the PCR reads. The table shows fewer than 450,000 distinct CDR3 sequences, with roughly 17% occurring only once. Here the sequenced sample was PBMCs, mostly from graft donor cells, taken 360 days after TCRalphabeta/CD19-depleted stem cell transplant. Every receptor here comes from a male patient between 2 and 15 years old who had a stem cell transplant for acute lymphoblastic leukemia, so the T cells may come from the graft donor.

This clonotype has only a few counts. This sequence joins TRBV18 and TRBJ2-7; D remains unclear. CDR1 and CDR2 (germline): KGHSH, LQKENI. This CDR3 has 15 residues. V lost 3 bases and J lost 2, with 14 bases in between. In nucleotides, the CDR3 is TGTGCCAGCTCACCGTCGAAAAGAAACACCTACGAGCAGTACTTC. This encodes CASSPSKRNTYEQYF.

The table lists this clonotype with a few counts. This chain connects TRBV20-1 to TRBJ2-2; D is unclear. Germline assignment: CDR1 DFQATT and CDR2 SNEGSKA (reference sequence). The CDR3 is 13 amino acids. V lost 3 bases and J lost 2, with 7 bases in between. CDR3 region: CSASDPNTGELFF. CDR3 DNA: TGCAGTGCTAGTGATCCTAACACCGGGGAGCTGTTTTTT.

The sample holds a few counts of this clonotype. In nucleotides, the CDR3 is TGTGCCAGCAGCCGGAGGCTACAACAAGAGACCCAGTACTTC. Protein sequence: CASSRRLQQETQYF. This chain links TRBV3-1 with TRBJ2-5, with a possible D match to TRBD2 (5 bases). Germline assignment: CDR1 LGHDT and CDR2 YNNKEL (reference sequence). V lost 4 bases and J 2 bases, leaving 11 bases between the germline ends. This CDR3 is built from 14 residues.

V usage is TRBV28 and J usage is TRBJ1-1; D is ambiguous. In germline, CDR1 is MDHEN, CDR2 SYDVKM. This CDR3 spans 13 amino acids. The V gene lost 4 bases and the J gene lost 0 bases, with 6 bases spanning the gap. The CDR3 region is CASSSALNTEAFF. The CDR3 nucleotides are TGTGCCAGCAGTTCGGCACTGAACACTGAAGCTTTCTTT.

The gene calls are TRBV19 and TRBJ2-1; D is perhaps TRBD1 (5 bases). Trimming stripped 4 bases from V and 7 bases from J, with 14 bases between. The germline CDR1 and CDR2 sequences are LNHDA and SQIVND (reference sequence). This CDR3 region has 14 residues. The CDR3 DNA is TGTGCCAGTAGTAGGGGCCCCGGATTGAATGAGCAGTTCTTC. It codes for CASSRGPGLNEQFF.

The genes are TRBV20-1 and TRBJ1-2; 7 bases match TRBD1. In germline, CDR1 is DFQATT, CDR2 SNEGSKA (reference sequence). V gave up 3 bases and J gave up 4 bases; unmatched junction bases: 2. CDR3 length: 12 residues. CDR3 region: CSASGQVYGYTF. The CDR3, as DNA: TGCAGTGCTAGCGGACAGGTCTATGGCTACACCTTC.

The chain carries TRBV28 and TRBJ1-4, with a possible D match to TRBD1 (5 bases). The CDR3 spans 16 residues. The germline V gene encodes CDR1 MDHEN and CDR2 SYDVKM. The V end was cut by 4 bases, the J end by 5 bases, with 17 bases between. CDR3 DNA: TGTGCCAGCAGTTCTTACCCGGCCAGGGCAAATGAAAAACTGTTTTTT. It codes for CASSSYPARANEKLFF.

This rearrangement joins TRBV7-9 to TRBJ2-3, with a tentative D call TRBD1 (6 bases). V lost 5 bases and J 1 base, leaving 10 bases between the germline ends. Germline V lookup: CDR1 SEHNR, CDR2 FQNEAQ (reference sequence). The CDR3 runs 14 residues. The CDR3: CASSRQDGTDTQYF. In DNA, the CDR3 is TGTGCCAGCAGCCGACAGGACGGCACAGATACGCAGTATTTT.

The sample holds a few counts of this clonotype. The CDR3 region is CASSQEPLFNSPLHF. For the CDR3, the DNA is TGCGCCAGCAGCCAAGAACCCTTATTTAATTCACCCCTCCACTTT. The V call is TRBV4-3, the J call TRBJ1-6; D is unclear. The CDR3 has 15 residues. Germline V gene sequence: CDR1 LGHNA, CDR2 YSLEER. V was clipped by 0 bases and J by 6 bases, with 9 bases between them.

The CDR3 sequence: CASSIPLAGTVSYEQYF. CDR3 DNA: TGTGCCAGCAGTATCCCTTTAGCCGGGACAGTCTCCTACGAGCAGTACTTC. This chain uses TRBV28 with TRBJ2-7; 7 bases align to TRBD1. This CDR3 contains 17 residues. V dropped 5 bases and J dropped 0; count of bases not matched to a gene: 13. The germline V gene has CDR1 MDHEN and CDR2 SYDVKM.

The chain carries TRBV12-3 or TRBV12-4 and TRBJ1-5; D might be TRBD1 (5 bases). Trimming cost V 3 bases and J 0 bases, with 12 bases left between them. The CDR3 spans 16 residues. The CDR3 DNA reads TGTGCCAGCAGTTTGTCAGGGTCCTATAGCAATCAGCCCCAGCATTTT. It is translated as CASSLSGSYSNQPQHF.

This chain links TRBV19 with TRBJ1-1, with 7 bases identical to TRBD1. This CDR3 has 16 amino acids. CDR1 is LNHDA, CDR2 SQIVND, per germline (reference sequence). V was pared by 6 bases and J by 0 bases, with 10 bases of the junction left unmatched. The CDR3 DNA reads as TGTGCCAGTAGCCCTCGGGACAGATTCATGAACACTGAAGCTTTCTTT. It is translated as CASSPRDRFMNTEAFF.

The rearrangement uses TRBV20-1 and TRBJ2-3; D call uncertain. Germline V lookup: CDR1 DFQATT, CDR2 SNEGSKA (reference sequence). V lost 7 bases and J lost 3, with 11 bases in between. This CDR3 region has 12 residues. The CDR3 DNA reads TGCAGTGGGGTGGTCGGGACAGATACGCAGTATTTT. It yields the protein CSGVVGTDTQYF.

Many counts were recorded for this clonotype. The chain recombines TRBV2 with TRBJ1-1; D perhaps matches TRBD1 (5 bases). The CDR3 length is 15 residues. Germline V gene lookup returns CDR1 SNHLY and CDR2 FYNNEI. V gave up 0 bases and J gave up 5 bases, with 13 bases separating them. The CDR3 DNA is TGTGCCAGCAGTGAAGCGGTAGGGGTGGAGACTGAAGCTTTCTTT. Protein sequence: CASSEAVGVETEAFF.

There are a few counts of this clonotype. This rearrangement joins TRBV12-3 or TRBV12-4 to TRBJ2-1; D may match TRBD1 or TRBD2 (5 bases each). The CDR3 extends over 15 amino acids. Trimming shortened V by 2 bases and J by 10 bases, and 18 bases separated the two germline ends. DNA for the CDR3: TGTGCCAGCAGTTTAAGGCCTAGGGGATCGGGGGAGCAGTTCTTC. Its translation is CASSLRPRGSGEQFF.

The chain joins TRBV4-3 to TRBJ2-1; maybe TRBD2 (5 bases). From germline, CDR1 is LGHNA and CDR2 YSLEER. Trimming left V 0 bases short and J 2 bases short, with 8 bases between. The CDR3 loop spans 15 amino acids. The CDR3 DNA reads as TGCGCCAGCAGCCAAGACAGCGGTACCTACAATGAGCAGTTCTTC. Residues: CASSQDSGTYNEQFF.

V gene TRBV20-1 combines with J gene TRBJ2-5, with D possibly called TRBD1 or TRBD2 (5 bases each). Trimming stripped 5 bases from V and 4 bases from J, with 14 bases between. Germline assignment: CDR1 DFQATT and CDR2 SNEGSKA (reference sequence). The CDR3 spans 13 residues. The CDR3 DNA sequence: TGCAGTGCTGGCCGGGACCAACGAGAGACCCAGTACTTC. It specifies CSAGRDQRETQYF.

The chain has TRBV4-3 and TRBJ1-1; D is uncertain. Trimming removed 0 bases at V and 5 bases at J, with 7 bases between. CDR1 is LGHNA and CDR2 is YSLEER in the germline V gene. The CDR3 covers 13 residues. The CDR3 nucleotides are TGCGCCAGCAGCCAAGACGGGAGGACTGAAGCTTTCTTT. Amino acids: CASSQDGRTEAFF.

This CDR3 reads CASSQNPTETQYF. CDR3 coding DNA: TGCGCCAGCAGCCAGAACCCTACGGAGACCCAGTACTTC. The chain couples TRBV4-1 to TRBJ2-5; D gene ambiguous. Trimming shortened V by 3 bases and J by 5 bases, and 10 bases separated the two germline ends. This CDR3 contains 13 residues. Looked up from germline, CDR1 is MGHRA and CDR2 is YSYEKL.

The chain couples TRBV12-3 or TRBV12-4 to TRBJ2-1; 10 bases match TRBD2. The CDR3 totals 17 residues. V was pared by 8 bases and J by 0 bases, with 10 bases of the junction left unmatched. The CDR3 protein is CASPGLAADHSYNEQFF. The CDR3 nucleotides are TGTGCCAGCCCTGGACTAGCGGCAGACCACTCCTACAATGAGCAGTTCTTC.

Only a few counts were recorded for this clonotype. J is TRBJ2-1 and V is TRBV29-1; D is ambiguous. Per germline, CDR1 SQVTM and CDR2 ANQGSEA. Trimming shortened V by 7 bases and J by 8 bases, and 12 bases separated the two germline ends. This CDR3 region has 11 residues. CDR3 nucleotides: TGCAGCGGAAGCCGTTATCATGAGCAGTTCTTC. This gives the protein CSGSRYHEQFF.

The chain employs TRBV7-9 and TRBJ2-6; no firm D call. The germline V and J ends were trimmed by 5 bases and 1 base, with 3 bases remaining between them. This CDR3 has 13 amino acids. Germline lookup yields CDR1 SEHNR and CDR2 FQNEAQ (reference sequence). Written as DNA, the CDR3 is TGTGCCAGCAGCAAATCTGGGGCCAACGTCCTGACTTTC. It encodes CASSKSGANVLTF.

This clonotype was detected a few times. V and J are TRBV18 and TRBJ2-7, with 8 bases aligning to TRBD1. Losses at the gene ends were 3 bases for V and 0 bases for J; bases not matched to a gene: 1. The CDR3 has 14 amino acids. Per the germline V gene, CDR1 is KGHSH and CDR2 is LQKENI. Here the CDR3 reads CASSPDRASYEQYF. In DNA, the CDR3 is TGTGCCAGCTCACCGGACAGGGCCTCCTACGAGCAGTACTTC.

This clonotype came up a few times. The V gene is TRBV28, the J gene TRBJ2-1, with 7 bases fitting TRBD2. Per the germline V gene, CDR1 is MDHEN and CDR2 is SYDVKM. J was trimmed by 4 bases and V by 3 bases; bases with no gene match: 15. This CDR3 is 18 amino acids long. The CDR3 DNA reads TGTGCCAGCAGTTTGGGAGGGGCAGAGCGGTTGTGGTACAATGAGCAGTTCTTC. Translated, it gives CASSLGGAERLWYNEQFF. Full variable domain (missing parts from reference TRBV28 and TRBJ2-1): DVKVTQSSRYLVKRTGEKVFLECVQDMDHENMFWYRQDPGLGLRLIYFSYDVKMKEKGDIPEGYSVSREKKERFSLILESASTNQTSMYLCASSLGGAERLWYNEQFFGPGTRLTVL.

In the case of this clonotype: Since no conserved phenylalanine or tryptophan closes the CDR3, a read error is the likely cause. This chain connects TRBV28 to TRBJ1-2; tentative D call: TRBD1 (5 bases). CDR1 MDHEN and CDR2 SYDVKM come from the germline V gene. The CDR3 runs to 12 residues. Trimming removed 5 bases at V and 4 bases at J, with 8 bases between. This CDR3 is CASSDGAYGYTC. The CDR3, as DNA: TGTGCCAGCAGTGACGGGGCCTATGGCTACACCTGC.

The chain carries TRBV7-8 and TRBJ2-1; 14 bases map to TRBD2. Germline V CDR1 and CDR2: SGHVS, FQNEAQ. The CDR3 consists of 19 residues. Trimming cost V 2 bases and J 7 bases; bases outside gene matches: 13. The CDR3 nucleotides read TGTGCCAGCAGCTTATCTAGACTAGCGGGAGGGCCCTCATTGAATGAGCAGTTCTTC. Translation: CASSLSRLAGGPSLNEQFF.

The table lists this clonotype with many counts. At one boundary the junction diverges from the germline segment, which might be a read error. The chain uses TRBV13 and TRBJ2-7; 10 bases fit TRBD1. Germline-derived CDR1 and CDR2 are PRHDT and FYEKMQ (reference sequence). CDR3 length: 15 amino acids. CDR3 sequence: CASRRWDRGVYGQYF. The DNA for the CDR3 is TGTGCCAGCAGACGGTGGGACAGGGGAGTGTACGGGCAGTACTTC.

The gene calls are TRBV3-1 and TRBJ2-5; 8 bases are a match to TRBD1. The CDR3 runs to 14 residues. CDR1 LGHDT and CDR2 YNNKEL come from the germline V gene (reference sequence). Germline trimming cut 2 bases from V and 4 bases from J; bases unmatched to any gene: 3. The CDR3, as DNA: TGTGCCAGCAGCCAACGGACAGGGCCAGAGACCCAGTACTTC. It specifies CASSQRTGPETQYF.